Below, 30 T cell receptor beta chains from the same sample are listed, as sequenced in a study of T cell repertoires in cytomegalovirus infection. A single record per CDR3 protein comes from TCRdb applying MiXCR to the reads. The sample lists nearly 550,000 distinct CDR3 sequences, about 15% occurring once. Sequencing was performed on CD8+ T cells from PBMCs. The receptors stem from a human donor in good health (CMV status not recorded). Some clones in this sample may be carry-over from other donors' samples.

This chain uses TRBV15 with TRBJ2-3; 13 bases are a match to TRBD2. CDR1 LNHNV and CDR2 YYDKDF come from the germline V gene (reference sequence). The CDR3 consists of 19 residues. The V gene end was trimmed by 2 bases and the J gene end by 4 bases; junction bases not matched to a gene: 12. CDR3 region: CATSRPTSGRASWSDTQYF. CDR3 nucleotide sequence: TGTGCCACCAGCAGACCAACTAGCGGGAGGGCCTCTTGGTCAGATACGCAGTATTTT. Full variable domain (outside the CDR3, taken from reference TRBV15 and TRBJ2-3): DAMVIQNPRYQVTQFGKPVTLSCSQTLNHNVMYWYQQKSSQAPKLLFHYYDKDFNNEADTPDNFQSRRPNTSFCFLDIRSPGLGDTAMYLCATSRPTSGRASWSDTQYFGPGTRLTVL.

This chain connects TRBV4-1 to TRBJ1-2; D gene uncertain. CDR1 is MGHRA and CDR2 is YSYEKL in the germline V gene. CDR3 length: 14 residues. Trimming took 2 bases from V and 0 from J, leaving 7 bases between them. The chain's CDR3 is CASSQTTSNYGYTF. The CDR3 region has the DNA TGCGCCAGCAGCCAAACGACATCTAACTATGGCTACACCTTC.

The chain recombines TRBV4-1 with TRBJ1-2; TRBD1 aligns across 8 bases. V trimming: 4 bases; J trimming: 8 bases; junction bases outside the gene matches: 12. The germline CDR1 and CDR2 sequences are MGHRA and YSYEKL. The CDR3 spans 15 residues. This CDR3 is CASSPRHDRGAGYTF. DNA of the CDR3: TGCGCCAGCAGCCCTCGGCACGACAGGGGAGCAGGCTACACCTTC.

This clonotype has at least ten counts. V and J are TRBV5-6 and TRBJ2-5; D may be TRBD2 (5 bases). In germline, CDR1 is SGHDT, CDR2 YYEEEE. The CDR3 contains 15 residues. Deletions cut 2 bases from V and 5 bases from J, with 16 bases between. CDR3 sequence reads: CASSLNVGSRETQYF. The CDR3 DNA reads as TGTGCCAGCAGCTTAAATGTTGGGAGTCGGGAGACCCAGTACTTC.

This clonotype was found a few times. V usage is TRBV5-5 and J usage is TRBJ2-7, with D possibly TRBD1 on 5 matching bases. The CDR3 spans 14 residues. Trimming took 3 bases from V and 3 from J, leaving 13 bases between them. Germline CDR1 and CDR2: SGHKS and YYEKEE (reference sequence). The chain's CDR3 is CASSSRQNSYEQYF. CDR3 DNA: TGTGCCAGCAGCTCCCGACAGAATAGCTACGAGCAGTACTTC.

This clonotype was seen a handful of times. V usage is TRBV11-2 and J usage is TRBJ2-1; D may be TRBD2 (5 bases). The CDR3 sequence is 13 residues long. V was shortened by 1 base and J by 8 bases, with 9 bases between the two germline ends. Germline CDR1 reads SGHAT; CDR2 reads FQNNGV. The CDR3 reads CASSLAAGHEQFF. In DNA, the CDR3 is TGTGCCAGCAGCTTAGCTGCGGGTCATGAGCAGTTCTTC.

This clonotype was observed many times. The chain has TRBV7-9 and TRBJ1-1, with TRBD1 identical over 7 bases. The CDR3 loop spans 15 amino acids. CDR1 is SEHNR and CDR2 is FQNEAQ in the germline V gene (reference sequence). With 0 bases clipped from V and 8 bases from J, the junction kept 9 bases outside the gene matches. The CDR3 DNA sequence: TGTGCCAGCAGCTTAGCGGGACAGCGAATGACCGAAGCTTTCTTT. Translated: CASSLAGQRMTEAFF.

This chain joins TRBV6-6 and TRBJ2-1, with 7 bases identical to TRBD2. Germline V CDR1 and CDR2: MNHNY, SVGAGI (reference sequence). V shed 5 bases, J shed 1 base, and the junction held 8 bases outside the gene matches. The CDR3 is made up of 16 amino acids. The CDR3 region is CASSVSAGVSYNEQFF. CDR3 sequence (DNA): TGTGCCAGCAGTGTTTCTGCGGGGGTTTCCTACAATGAGCAGTTCTTC.

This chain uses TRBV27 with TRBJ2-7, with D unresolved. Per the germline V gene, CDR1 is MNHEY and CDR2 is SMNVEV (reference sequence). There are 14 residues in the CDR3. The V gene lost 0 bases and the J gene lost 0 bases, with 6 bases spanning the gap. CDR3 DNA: TGTGCCAGCAGTTTATCCCCAACCTCCTACGAGCAGTACTTC. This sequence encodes CASSLSPTSYEQYF.

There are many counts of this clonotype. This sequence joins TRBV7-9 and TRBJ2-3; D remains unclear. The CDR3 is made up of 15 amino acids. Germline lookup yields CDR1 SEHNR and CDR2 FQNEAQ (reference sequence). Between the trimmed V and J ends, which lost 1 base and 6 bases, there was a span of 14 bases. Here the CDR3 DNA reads TGTGCCAGCAGCTTAGAGACCACCCGCCCCGATACGCAGTATTTT. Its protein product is CASSLETTRPDTQYF.

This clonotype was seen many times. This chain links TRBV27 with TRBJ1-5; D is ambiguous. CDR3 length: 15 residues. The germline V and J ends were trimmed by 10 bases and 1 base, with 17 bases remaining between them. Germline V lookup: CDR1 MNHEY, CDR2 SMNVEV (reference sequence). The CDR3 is CATLTYFGSNQPQHF. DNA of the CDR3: TGTGCCACCCTAACCTACTTCGGCAGCAATCAGCCCCAGCATTTT.

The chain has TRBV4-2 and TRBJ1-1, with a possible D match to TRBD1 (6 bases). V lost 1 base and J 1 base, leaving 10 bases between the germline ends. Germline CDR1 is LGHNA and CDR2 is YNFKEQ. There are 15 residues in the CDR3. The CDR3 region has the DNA TGTGCCAGCAGCCAAGTCGTGGACAGGAACACTGAAGCTTTCTTT. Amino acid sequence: CASSQVVDRNTEAFF.

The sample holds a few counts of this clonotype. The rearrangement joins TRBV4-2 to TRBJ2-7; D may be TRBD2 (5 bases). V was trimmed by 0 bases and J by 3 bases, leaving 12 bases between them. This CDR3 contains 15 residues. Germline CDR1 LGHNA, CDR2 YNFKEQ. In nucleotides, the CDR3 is TGTGCCAGCAGCCAAGATTCCGGGATGGGCTACGAGCAGTACTTC. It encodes CASSQDSGMGYEQYF.

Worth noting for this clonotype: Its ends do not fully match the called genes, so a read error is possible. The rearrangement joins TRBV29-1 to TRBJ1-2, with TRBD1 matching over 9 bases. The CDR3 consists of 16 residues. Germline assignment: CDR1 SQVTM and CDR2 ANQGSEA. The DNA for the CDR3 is TGCAGTTGCCCCCCGAACGTGGGACAGGGAAACTATGTCTACACCTTC. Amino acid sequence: CSCPPNVGQGNYVYTF. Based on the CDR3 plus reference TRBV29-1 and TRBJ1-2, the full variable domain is SAVISQKPSRDICQRGTSLTIQCQVDSQVTMMFWYRQQPGQSLTLIATANQGSEATYESGFVIDKFPISRPNLTFSTLTVSNMSPEDSSIYLCSCPPNVGQGNYVYTFGSGTRLTVV.

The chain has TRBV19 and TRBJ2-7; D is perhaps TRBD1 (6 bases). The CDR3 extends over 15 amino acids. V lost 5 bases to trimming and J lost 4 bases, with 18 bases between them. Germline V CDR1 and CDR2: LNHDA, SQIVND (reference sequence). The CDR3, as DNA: TGTGCCAGTAGTGAGAGGGGGTATGTCCTGTACGAGCAGTACTTC. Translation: CASSERGYVLYEQYF.

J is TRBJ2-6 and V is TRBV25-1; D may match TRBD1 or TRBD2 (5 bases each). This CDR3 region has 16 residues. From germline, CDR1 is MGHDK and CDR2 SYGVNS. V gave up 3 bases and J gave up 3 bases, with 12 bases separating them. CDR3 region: CASSDPLGDGANVLTF. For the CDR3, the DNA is TGTGCCAGCAGTGACCCCCTGGGGGATGGGGCCAACGTCCTGACTTTC.

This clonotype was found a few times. The CDR3 spells CASSQDRGSSPLHF. The CDR3 nucleotides are TGTGCCAGCAGTCAGGACAGGGGCAGTTCACCCCTCCACTTT. J is TRBJ1-6 and V is TRBV6-1, with 9 bases matching TRBD1. V shed 5 bases, J shed 9 bases, and the junction held 5 bases outside the gene matches. CDR1 and CDR2 (germline): MNHNS, SASEGT. The CDR3 is made up of 14 amino acids.

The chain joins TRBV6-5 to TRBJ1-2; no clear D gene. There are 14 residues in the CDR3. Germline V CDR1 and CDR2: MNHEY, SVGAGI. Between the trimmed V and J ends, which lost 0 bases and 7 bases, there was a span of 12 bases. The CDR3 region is CASSYSTALFGYTF. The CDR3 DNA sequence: TGTGCCAGCAGTTACTCTACAGCCCTATTTGGCTACACCTTC.

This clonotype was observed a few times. The CDR3 loop is CASTFADTQYF. Written as DNA, the CDR3 is TGTGCCAGCACGTTCGCAGATACGCAGTATTTT. V and J are TRBV6-5 and TRBJ2-3; the D is unclear. The CDR3 length is 11 residues. CDR1 MNHEY and CDR2 SVGAGI come from the germline V gene. Trimming stripped 7 bases from V and 4 bases from J, with 6 bases between.

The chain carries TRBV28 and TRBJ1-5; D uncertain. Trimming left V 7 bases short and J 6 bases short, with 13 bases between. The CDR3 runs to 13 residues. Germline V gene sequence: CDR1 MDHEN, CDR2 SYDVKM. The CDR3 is CASNKERRQPQHF. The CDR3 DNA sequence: TGTGCCAGCAATAAGGAACGGCGTCAGCCCCAGCATTTT.

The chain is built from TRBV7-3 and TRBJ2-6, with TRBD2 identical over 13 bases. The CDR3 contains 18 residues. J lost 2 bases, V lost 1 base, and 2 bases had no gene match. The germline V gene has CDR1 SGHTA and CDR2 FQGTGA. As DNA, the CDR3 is TGTGCCAGCAGCTTAAGTGGACTAGCGGGAGCTGGGGCCAACGTCCTGACTTTC. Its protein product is CASSLSGLAGAGANVLTF.

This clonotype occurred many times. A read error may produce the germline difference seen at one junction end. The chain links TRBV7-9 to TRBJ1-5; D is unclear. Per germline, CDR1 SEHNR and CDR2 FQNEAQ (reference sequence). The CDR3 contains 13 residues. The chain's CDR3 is CASSLADNQPQHF. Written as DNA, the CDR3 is TGTGCCAGCAGTTTAGCAGATAATCAGCCCCAGCATTTT.

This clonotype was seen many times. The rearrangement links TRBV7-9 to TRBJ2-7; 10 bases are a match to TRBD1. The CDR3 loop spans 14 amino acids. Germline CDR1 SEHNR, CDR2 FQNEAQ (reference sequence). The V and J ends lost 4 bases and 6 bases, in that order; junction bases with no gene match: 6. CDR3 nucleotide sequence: TGTGCCAGCAGCTCCTGGGACAGGGGAGCCGAGCAGTACTTC. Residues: CASSSWDRGAEQYF.

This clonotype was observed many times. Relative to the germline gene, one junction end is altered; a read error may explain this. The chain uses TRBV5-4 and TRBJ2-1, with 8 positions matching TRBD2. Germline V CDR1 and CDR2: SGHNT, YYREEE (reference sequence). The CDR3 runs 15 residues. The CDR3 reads CASSLSGRPYSEQFF. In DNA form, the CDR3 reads TGTGCCAGCAGCTTAAGCGGGAGACCCTACAGTGAGCAGTTCTTC.

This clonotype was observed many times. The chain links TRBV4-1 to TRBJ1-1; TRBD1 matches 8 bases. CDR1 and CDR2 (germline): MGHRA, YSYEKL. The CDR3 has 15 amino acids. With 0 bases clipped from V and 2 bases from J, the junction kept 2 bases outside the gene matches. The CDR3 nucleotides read TGCGCCAGCAGCCAAGAACAGGGGGGAAACACTGAAGCTTTCTTT. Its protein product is CASSQEQGGNTEAFF.

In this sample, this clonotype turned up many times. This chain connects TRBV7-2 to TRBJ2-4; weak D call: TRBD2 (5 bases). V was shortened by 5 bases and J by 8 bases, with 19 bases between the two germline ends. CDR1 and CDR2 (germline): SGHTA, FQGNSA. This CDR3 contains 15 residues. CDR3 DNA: TGTGCCAGCAGCCCAGAGGGCAGGATGCCAGACATTCAGTACTTC. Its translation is CASSPEGRMPDIQYF.

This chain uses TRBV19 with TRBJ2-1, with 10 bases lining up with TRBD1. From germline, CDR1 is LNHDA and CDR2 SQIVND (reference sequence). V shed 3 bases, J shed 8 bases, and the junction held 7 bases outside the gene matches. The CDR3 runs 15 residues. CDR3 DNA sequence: TGTGCCAGTAGTATGGGAGACAGGGGGCCCGATGAGCAGTTCTTC. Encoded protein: CASSMGDRGPDEQFF.

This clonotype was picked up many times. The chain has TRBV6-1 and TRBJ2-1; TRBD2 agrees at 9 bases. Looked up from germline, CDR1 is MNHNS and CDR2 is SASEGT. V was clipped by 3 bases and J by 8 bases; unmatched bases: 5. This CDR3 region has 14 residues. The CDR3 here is CASSELAGLHEQFF. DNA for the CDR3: TGTGCCAGCAGTGAGCTAGCGGGACTTCATGAGCAGTTCTTC.

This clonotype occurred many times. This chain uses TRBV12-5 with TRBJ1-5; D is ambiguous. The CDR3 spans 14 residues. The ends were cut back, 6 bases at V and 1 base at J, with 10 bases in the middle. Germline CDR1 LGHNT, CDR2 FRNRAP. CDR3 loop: CASGVGMSNQPQHF. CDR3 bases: TGTGCTAGTGGCGTGGGAATGAGCAATCAGCCCCAGCATTTT.

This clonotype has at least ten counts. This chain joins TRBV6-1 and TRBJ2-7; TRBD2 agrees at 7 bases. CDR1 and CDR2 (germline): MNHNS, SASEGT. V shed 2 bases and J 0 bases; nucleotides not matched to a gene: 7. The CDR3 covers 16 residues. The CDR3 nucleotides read TGTGCCAGCAGTGAATTGGACCGCGGGGGCTCCTACGAGCAGTACTTC. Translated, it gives CASSELDRGGSYEQYF.